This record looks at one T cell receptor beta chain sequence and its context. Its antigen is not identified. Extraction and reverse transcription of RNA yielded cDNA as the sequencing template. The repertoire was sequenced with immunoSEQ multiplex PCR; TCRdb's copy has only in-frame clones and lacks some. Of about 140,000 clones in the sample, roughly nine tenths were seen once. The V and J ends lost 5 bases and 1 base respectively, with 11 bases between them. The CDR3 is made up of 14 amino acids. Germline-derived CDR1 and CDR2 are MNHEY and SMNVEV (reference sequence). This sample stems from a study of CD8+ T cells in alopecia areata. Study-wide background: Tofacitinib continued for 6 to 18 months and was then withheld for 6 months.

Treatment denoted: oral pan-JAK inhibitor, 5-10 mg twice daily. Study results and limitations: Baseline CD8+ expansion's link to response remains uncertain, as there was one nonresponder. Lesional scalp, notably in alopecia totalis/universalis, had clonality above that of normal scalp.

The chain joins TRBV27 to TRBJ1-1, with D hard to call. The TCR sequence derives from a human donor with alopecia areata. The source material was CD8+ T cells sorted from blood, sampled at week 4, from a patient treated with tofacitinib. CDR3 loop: CASSPWSGNTEAFF. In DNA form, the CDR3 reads TGTGCCAGCAGTCCATGGTCAGGGAACACTGAAGCTTTCTTT.